The 31 T cell receptor beta chains given below trace back to one sample, sequenced in a study of CD8+ T cells in alopecia areata. Treatment specified: oral pan-JAK inhibitor, 5-10 mg twice daily. After isolation, RNA underwent reverse transcription to generate cDNA as the sequencing template. The method was immunoSEQ multiplex PCR; TCRdb's version includes in-frame clones alone and lacks a portion of them. This table has over 150,000 clones, 55% to 70% appearing once. The sample here was CD4+ T cells sorted from blood, taken at week 4, from a patient treated with tofacitinib. These receptors all stem from a human donor with alopecia areata.

This clone appeared a few times. The V gene is TRBV10-3, the J gene TRBJ1-2; tentative D call: TRBD1 (6 bases). V was clipped by 0 bases and J by 8 bases, with 10 bases between them. Germline CDR1 reads ENHRY; CDR2 reads SYGVKD. CDR3 length: 13 amino acids. The CDR3 bases are TGTGCCATCAGTGAGTCGAACAGGGACGGCTACACCTTC. Its translation is CAISESNRDGYTF.

The CDR3 DNA reads as TGTGCCAGCACCTATAGCGGGGGGCGCTACGAGCAGTACTTC. Its translation is CASTYSGGRYEQYF. The chain couples TRBV28 to TRBJ2-7, with 10 positions matching TRBD2. The CDR3 loop spans 14 amino acids. The germline gives CDR1 MDHEN, CDR2 SYDVKM. The trim removed 7 bases at V and 3 bases at J, leaving 6 bases unmatched.

Points on this clone: The junction departs from the called germline gene at one end, perhaps through a read error. The V and J genes are TRBV5-6 and TRBJ2-5; 10 positions agree with TRBD2. Germline V gives CDR1 SGHDT, CDR2 YYEEEE. This CDR3 is built from 13 residues. The CDR3 region has the DNA TGTGCCAGCACGCGAATAGCGGGGGGACCCGGTCACTTC. Amino acids: CASTRIAGGPGHF. Full variable domain (remainder filled in from reference TRBV5-6 and TRBJ2-5): DAGVTQSPTHLIKTRGQQVTLRCSPKSGHDTVSWYQQALGQGPQFIFQYYEEEERQRGNFPDRFSGHQFPNYSSELNVNALLLGDSALYLCASTRIAGGPGHFGPGTRLLVL.

The CDR3 nucleotides are TGCGCCAGCAGCTTCAGGAGAGAAACTACCGGGGAGCTGTTTTTT. Amino acid sequence: CASSFRRETTGELFF. The V gene is TRBV5-1, the J gene TRBJ2-2; no definite D call. V was trimmed by 2 bases and J by 5 bases, leaving 13 bases between them. Germline V CDR1 and CDR2: SGHRS, YFSETQ. This CDR3 has 15 amino acids.

The chain is built from TRBV29-1 and TRBJ2-1; D possibly corresponds to TRBD1 (8 bases). The CDR3 consists of 11 residues. With 8 bases removed from V and 6 bases from J, the gap between germline ends came to 11 bases. Germline V gene lookup returns CDR1 SQVTM and CDR2 ANQGSEA. CDR3 sequence reads: CSSGTGNEQFF. DNA for the CDR3: TGCAGCAGCGGGACAGGCAATGAGCAGTTCTTC.

This clone was seen at least ten times. V is TRBV5-6 and J is TRBJ2-7; D gene unclear. The V end was cut by 6 bases, the J end by 6 bases, with 19 bases between. The length of the CDR3 is 14 residues. Germline CDR1 is SGHDT and CDR2 is YYEEEE. The chain's CDR3 is CASTLHRPGREQYF. The CDR3 DNA reads as TGTGCCAGCACCCTCCACCGTCCCGGACGCGAGCAGTACTTC. Based on the CDR3 plus reference TRBV5-6 and TRBJ2-7, the full variable domain is DAGVTQSPTHLIKTRGQQVTLRCSPKSGHDTVSWYQQALGQGPQFIFQYYEEEERQRGNFPDRFSGHQFPNYSSELNVNALLLGDSALYLCASTLHRPGREQYFGPGTRLTVT.

The chain recombines TRBV30 with TRBJ2-6, with TRBD1 matching over 12 bases. The J segment lost 5 bases and the V segment lost 7 bases, leaving 9 bases of the junction unmatched. The CDR3 runs 16 residues. Germline V lookup: CDR1 GTSNPN, CDR2 SVGIG (reference sequence). The CDR3 here is CASTGQGAWRANVLTF. The CDR3 DNA follows: TGTGCCTCCACGGGACAGGGGGCTTGGAGGGCCAACGTCCTGACTTTC. Combining the CDR3 with reference TRBV30 and TRBJ2-6 gives the whole variable domain SQTIHQWPATLVQPVGSPLSLECTVEGTSNPNLYWYRQAAGRGLQLLFYSVGIGQISSEVPQNLSASRPQDRQFILSSKKLLLSDSGFYLCASTGQGAWRANVLTFGAGSRLTVL.

This clone was seen more than once but under ten times. This sequence joins TRBV19 and TRBJ2-1, with unresolved D. The CDR3 consists of 15 residues. V was shortened by 2 bases and J by 5 bases, with 13 bases between the two germline ends. Germline CDR1 reads LNHDA; CDR2 reads SQIVND (reference sequence). The CDR3 spells CASSINLQIHNEQFF. CDR3 nucleotides: TGTGCCAGTAGTATAAATCTACAGATACACAATGAGCAGTTCTTC.

The gene calls are TRBV28 and TRBJ2-6, with D possibly TRBD2 on 6 matching bases. V gave up 8 bases and J gave up 4 bases, with 24 bases separating them. Germline V gives CDR1 MDHEN, CDR2 SYDVKM. The CDR3 has 18 residues. The DNA for the CDR3 is TGTGCCAGCGCCTCCGTAGGGACTGAGGTGTCAGGGGCCAACGTCCTGACTTTC. Amino acid sequence: CASASVGTEVSGANVLTF.

The gene calls are TRBV29-1 and TRBJ2-5; no reliable D call. This CDR3 contains 16 residues. The germline V gene encodes CDR1 SQVTM and CDR2 ANQGSEA. V was shortened by 0 bases and J by 5 bases, with 19 bases between the two germline ends. This CDR3 reads CSVEDFGATTLETQYF. The CDR3 DNA reads TGCAGCGTTGAAGATTTCGGAGCTACTACCTTGGAGACCCAGTACTTC.

This clone is a singleton in its sample. The CDR3 sequence: CASSLAREVDGYTF. The CDR3 coding sequence is TGTGCCAGCAGCTTAGCACGGGAAGTGGATGGCTACACCTTC. The rearrangement joins TRBV7-2 to TRBJ1-2; D remains ambiguous. The germline gives CDR1 SGHTA, CDR2 FQGNSA. Between the trimmed V and J ends, which lost 0 bases and 6 bases, there was a span of 11 bases. This CDR3 has 14 residues.

The chain combines TRBV28 with TRBJ1-1; D is unresolved. Trimming stripped 5 bases from V and 1 base from J, with 8 bases between. The CDR3 extends over 13 amino acids. CDR1 MDHEN and CDR2 SYDVKM come from the germline V gene. The CDR3 reads CASSDPENTEAFF. CDR3 DNA sequence: TGTGCCAGCAGTGACCCAGAGAACACTGAAGCTTTCTTT.

The chain is built from TRBV6-6 and TRBJ1-2, with 12 bases that match TRBD1. The CDR3 loop spans 14 amino acids. The germline V gene encodes CDR1 MNHNY and CDR2 SVGAGI (reference sequence). V lost 4 bases, J lost 8 bases, and 5 bases stayed unmatched. The CDR3 coding sequence is TGTGCCAGCAGTTCTACCGGGACAGGGGGCGGCTACACCTTC. Translation: CASSSTGTGGGYTF.

J is TRBJ2-5 and V is TRBV19; D call uncertain. V was trimmed by 5 bases and J by 5 bases, leaving 12 bases between them. This CDR3 has 13 amino acids. Per the germline V gene, CDR1 is LNHDA and CDR2 is SQIVND (reference sequence). CDR3 residues: CASSATAVETQYF. CDR3 DNA: TGTGCCAGTAGTGCTACGGCGGTGGAGACCCAGTACTTC.

The V and J genes are TRBV23-1 and TRBJ2-5, with a tentative D call TRBD1 (5 bases). TRBV23-1 is reported as an ORF; its role is uncertain. Trimming pared 4 bases from V and 2 bases from J, leaving 20 bases between. The CDR3 length is 17 residues. CDR3 coding DNA: TGCGCCAGCAGTCTTAGACGAGCGACAGTCCCTCAAGAGACCCAGTACTTC. Amino acids: CASSLRRATVPQETQYF.

The chain has TRBV29-1 and TRBJ2-7; 9 bases match TRBD1. The V gene's germline CDR1 is SQVTM and CDR2 ANQGSEA. The CDR3 consists of 13 residues. This CDR3 is CSSTGTGRDEQYF. The CDR3 DNA follows: TGCAGTTCGACCGGGACAGGGAGGGACGAGCAGTACTTC.

The J gene is TRBJ1-1, the V gene TRBV30, with D unclear. The germline V gene has CDR1 GTSNPN and CDR2 SVGIG (reference sequence). V lost 4 bases, J lost 4 bases, and 10 bases lay in between. CDR3 length: 12 amino acids. The CDR3 nucleotides read TGTGCCTGGAACCCCCGGGTCACTGAAGCTTTCTTT. Amino acids: CAWNPRVTEAFF.

This clone was seen once. The CDR3 coding sequence is TGCAGCGTTGAAGATCTGCCAGGGCGCCGGGGCTACACCTTC. As protein: CSVEDLPGRRGYTF. The chain couples TRBV29-1 to TRBJ1-2, with D perhaps TRBD1 (5 bases). The CDR3 extends over 14 amino acids. Germline CDR1 and CDR2: SQVTM and ANQGSEA. V gave up 0 bases and J gave up 8 bases, with 16 bases separating them.

This clone was seen only a few times. The chain couples TRBV5-1 to TRBJ2-5; 11 positions match TRBD2. Per the germline V gene, CDR1 is SGHRS and CDR2 is YFSETQ. This CDR3 has 16 residues. Trimming at V came to 5 bases and at J to 4 bases, leaving 10 bases not matched to a gene. CDR3 DNA sequence: TGCGCCAGCAGACCGACTAGCGGGGACCCATCAGAGACCCAGTACTTC. It specifies CASRPTSGDPSETQYF.

The chain recombines TRBV5-6 with TRBJ2-3; 9 bases line up with TRBD1. CDR1 SGHDT and CDR2 YYEEEE come from the germline V gene. Trimming removed 0 bases from V and 7 bases from J; junction bases left unmatched: 3. There are 14 residues in the CDR3. CDR3 sequence: CASSLVGQGNTQYF. The CDR3 coding sequence is TGTGCCAGCAGCTTGGTCGGACAGGGGAATACGCAGTATTTT.

This clone turned up a few times. The chain is built from TRBV30 and TRBJ1-6; perhaps TRBD1 as D (6 bases). Trimming took off 3 bases at V and 9 bases at J, with 15 bases between the two ends. The CDR3 has 14 amino acids. Germline CDR1 GTSNPN, CDR2 SVGIG (reference sequence). The CDR3 sequence is CAWRTGGSGSPLHF. The CDR3 bases are TGTGCCTGGAGGACCGGGGGCTCTGGTTCACCCCTCCACTTT.

The sample holds a few counts of this clone. This chain joins TRBV7-2 and TRBJ1-2; 9 nucleotides match TRBD1. This CDR3 has 13 amino acids. Per germline, CDR1 SGHTA and CDR2 FQGNSA. The ends lost 4 bases at V and 8 bases at J; junction bases unmatched: 5. This CDR3 is CASSWDRVSGYTF. Written as DNA, the CDR3 is TGTGCCAGCAGCTGGGACAGGGTGAGCGGCTACACCTTC. The full variable domain, completed using reference TRBV7-2 and TRBJ1-2, is GAGVSQSPSNKVTEKGKDVELRCDPISGHTALYWYRQSLGQGLEFLIYFQGNSAPDKSGLPSDRFSAERTGGSVSTLTIQRTQQEDSAVYLCASSWDRVSGYTFGSGTRLTVV.

The rearrangement joins TRBV2 to TRBJ1-5; TRBD1 agrees at 8 bases. Losses at the gene ends were 5 bases for V and 5 bases for J; bases not matched to a gene: 2. The CDR3 extends over 13 amino acids. Germline V lookup: CDR1 SNHLY, CDR2 FYNNEI. CDR3 nucleotides: TGTGCCAGCAGTAACAGGGGGGATCAGCCCCAGCATTTT. Translation: CASSNRGDQPQHF.

CDR3 in amino acids: CASHRTGASTGELFF. In DNA, the CDR3 is TGTGCCAGCCACAGGACAGGGGCGAGCACCGGGGAGCTGTTTTTT. The chain links TRBV6-1 to TRBJ2-2, with 9 bases lining up with TRBD1. V dropped 8 bases and J dropped 4; count of bases not matched to a gene: 8. Germline CDR1 and CDR2: MNHNS and SASEGT. The CDR3 runs to 15 residues.

This clone has only one observation. This chain connects TRBV5-6 to TRBJ2-5; 8 bases map to TRBD2. After removal of 2 bases from V and 4 bases from J, the junction contained 4 bases not matched to a gene. The germline V gene encodes CDR1 SGHDT and CDR2 YYEEEE. The CDR3 is 14 amino acids. As DNA, the CDR3 is TGTGCCAGCAGCTTATCTGCGGGGGGAGAGACCCAGTACTTC. This translates into CASSLSAGGETQYF.

The chain links TRBV5-6 to TRBJ2-3; D is perhaps TRBD1 (6 bases). Trimming shortened V by 4 bases and J by 7 bases, and 10 bases separated the two germline ends. The CDR3 runs to 12 residues. CDR1 SGHDT and CDR2 YYEEEE come from the germline V gene. The CDR3: CASSPDSNTQYF. The CDR3 DNA follows: TGTGCCAGCAGCCCGGACAGCAATACGCAGTATTTT.

The V gene is TRBV6-5, the J gene TRBJ2-3; 7 bases map to TRBD2. V lost 6 bases to trimming and J lost 4 bases; unmatched junction nucleotides: 10. Germline assignment: CDR1 MNHEY and CDR2 SVGAGI. The CDR3 totals 15 residues. The CDR3: CASRPRSGVSDTQYF. The DNA of the CDR3 is TGTGCCAGCAGACCGAGAAGCGGGGTCTCAGATACGCAGTATTTT.

The chain recombines TRBV4-3 with TRBJ1-2; maybe TRBD1 (6 bases). This CDR3 has 13 residues. Trimming pared 0 bases from V and 9 bases from J, leaving 11 bases between. Germline V gene sequence: CDR1 LGHNA, CDR2 YSLEER. The CDR3 DNA reads as TGCGCCAGCAGCCAAGATACAGGGAGGAGCTACACCTTC. Its translation is CASSQDTGRSYTF.

The DNA for the CDR3 is TGTGCCAGCAGCCAAGAGGACAGAGCCTCTGGAAACACCATATATTTT. Amino acids: CASSQEDRASGNTIYF. The J gene is TRBJ1-3, the V gene TRBV14; possible D gene TRBD1, 6 bases. The CDR3 covers 16 residues. From germline, CDR1 is SGHDN and CDR2 FVKESK. Trimming took 0 bases from V and 0 from J, leaving 9 bases between them.

This clone turned up a few times. V usage is TRBV7-2 and J usage is TRBJ1-3; 11 bases map to TRBD1. Looked up from germline, CDR1 is SGHTA and CDR2 is FQGNSA. The V segment lost 5 bases and the J segment 4 bases; nucleotides outside the gene matches: 7. The CDR3 contains 16 residues. CDR3 nucleotides: TGTGCCAGCAGCCTCCGGACAGGGGGCACAGGAAACACCATATATTTT. Translating it yields CASSLRTGGTGNTIYF.

This clone was counted a few times. Other DNA sequences from this sample encode an identical CDR3 as well. This chain uses TRBV18 with TRBJ1-6; unclear D gene. The CDR3 contains 12 residues. V shed 3 bases and J shed 6 bases, with 3 bases lying between them. Germline loops: CDR1 KGHSH, CDR2 LQKENI. CDR3 sequence (DNA): TGTGCCAGCTCACCCAGTAATTCACCCCTCCACTTT. It codes for CASSPSNSPLHF.